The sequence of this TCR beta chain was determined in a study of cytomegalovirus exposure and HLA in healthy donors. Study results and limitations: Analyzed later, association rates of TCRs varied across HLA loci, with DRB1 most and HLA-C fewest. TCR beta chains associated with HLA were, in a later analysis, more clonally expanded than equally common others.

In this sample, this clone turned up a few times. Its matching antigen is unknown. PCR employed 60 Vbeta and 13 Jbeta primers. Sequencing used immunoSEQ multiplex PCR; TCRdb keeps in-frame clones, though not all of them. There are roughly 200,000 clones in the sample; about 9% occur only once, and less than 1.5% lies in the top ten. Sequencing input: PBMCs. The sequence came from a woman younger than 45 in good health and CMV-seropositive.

In DNA form, the CDR3 reads TGCGCCAGCAGCCAAATGCGCGGGACTAGCGGGGGCGATGAGCAGTTCTTC. The encoded protein is CASSQMRGTSGGDEQFF. V and J are TRBV4-1 and TRBJ2-1; 14 bases are shared with TRBD2. V shed 2 bases, J shed 8 bases, and the junction held 8 bases outside the gene matches. This CDR3 has 17 residues. Germline V CDR1 and CDR2: MGHRA, YSYEKL.